This TCR beta chain derives from a study of T-cell memory formation after mild COVID-19. Study overall: Clusters of TCRs were largely donor specific.

Concerning this clonotype itself: No antigen is known for it. At one boundary the junction diverges from the germline segment, which might be a read error.

TCRdb reprocessed the 5' RACE reads via MiXCR and lists one record per CDR3 protein. The sample shows about 110,000 distinct CDR3 sequences, about a sixth of them seen only once. General study points: Later expanders leaned toward CD4+, whereas clones contracting from day 15 to 85 were balanced CD4/CD8. The second-wave clones peaking on day 37 were not confirmed as SARS-CoV-2-specific.

There are 14 residues in the CDR3. The germline gives CDR1 DFQATT, CDR2 SNEGSKA (reference sequence). The source material was PBMCs or a T cell subset sorted from them (not recorded which). The receptor was derived from an adult woman who had mild COVID-19 (a few samples of this study predate the infection). Cell type and time point are not known. The chain combines TRBV20-1 with TRBJ1-4, with D possibly being TRBD1 (5 bases). As DNA, the CDR3 is TGCAGTGCCTCAGCCTTGGGGGAGCGGGAAAAGCTGTTTTTT. Translating it yields CSASALGEREKLFF.